The 21 T cell receptor beta chains listed next were all sequenced from one sample in a study of cytomegalovirus exposure and HLA in healthy donors. The PCR was carried out with 60 Vbeta primers and 13 Jbeta primers. TCRdb's copy holds only in-frame clones and misses some; the assay was immunoSEQ multiplex PCR. The sample includes under 200,000 clones, around 77% of them seen just once. Sequencing used PBMCs. Every receptor here comes from a man aged 60 to 75 in good health and CMV-seronegative.

This chain connects TRBV5-6 to TRBJ2-1; TRBD2 matches 11 bases. Germline lookup yields CDR1 SGHDT and CDR2 YYEEEE. J lost 5 bases, V lost 8 bases, and 9 bases had no gene match. The CDR3 sequence is 15 residues long. DNA for the CDR3: TGTGCCAGTGCGGGGGGGACTAGCGGACACAATGAGCAGTTCTTC. It specifies CASAGGTSGHNEQFF. Full variable domain (outside the CDR3, taken from reference TRBV5-6 and TRBJ2-1): DAGVTQSPTHLIKTRGQQVTLRCSPKSGHDTVSWYQQALGQGPQFIFQYYEEEERQRGNFPDRFSGHQFPNYSSELNVNALLLGDSALYLCASAGGTSGHNEQFFGPGTRLTVL.

Only one count was recorded for this clone. This chain connects TRBV5-1 to TRBJ2-1, with D perhaps matching TRBD1 (6 bases). Germline V gene data show CDR1 as SGHRS and CDR2 as YFSETQ. Between the trimmed V and J ends, which lost 0 bases and 8 bases, there was a span of 12 bases. This CDR3 region has 14 residues. The CDR3 is CASSLGTGYDEQFF. CDR3 DNA sequence: TGCGCCAGCAGCTTGGGCACAGGGTACGATGAGCAGTTCTTC.

This chain joins TRBV6-5 and TRBJ2-7; D is perhaps TRBD2 (5 bases). CDR1 is MNHEY, CDR2 SVGAGI, per germline. Between the trimmed V and J ends, which lost 0 bases and 3 bases, there was a span of 12 bases. CDR3 size: 15 residues. Written as DNA, the CDR3 is TGTGCCAGCAGTTACTCTTATTCGGGGAACTACGAGCAGTACTTC. It encodes CASSYSYSGNYEQYF.

CDR3 sequence reads: CASSLVVGLAGGYEQYF. Here the CDR3 DNA reads TGTGCCAGCAGCTTAGTTGTGGGACTAGCGGGAGGATACGAGCAGTACTTC. The chain is built from TRBV7-9 and TRBJ2-7, with 15 positions matching TRBD2. CDR1 is SEHNR and CDR2 is FQNEAQ in the germline V gene (reference sequence). The CDR3 extends over 17 amino acids. The V segment lost 1 base and the J segment 4 bases; nucleotides outside the gene matches: 5.

Regarding this clone: This CDR3 is also generated by other DNA sequences in the sample. V gene TRBV9 combines with J gene TRBJ2-1; no clear D. This CDR3 is 12 amino acids long. V was trimmed by 2 bases and J by 7 bases, leaving 7 bases between them. CDR1 and CDR2 (germline): SGDLS, YYNGEE. CDR3 DNA: TGTGCCAGCAGCGTTTCCGGGAATGAGCAGTTCTTC. Translated, it gives CASSVSGNEQFF.

This chain connects TRBV7-8 to TRBJ2-5; D might be TRBD1 (6 bases). Trimming removed 6 bases at V and 2 bases at J, with 19 bases between. This CDR3 comprises 16 residues. Germline CDR1 SGHVS, CDR2 FQNEAQ. The CDR3 DNA follows: TGTGCCAGCAGTCTACCTTCCGGGACAAAACAAGAGACCCAGTACTTC. Protein sequence: CASSLPSGTKQETQYF.

CDR3 nucleotides: TGTGCCAGTAGTATAGATCTGATTGGGACTAGCGGGCCCCGTTACAATGAGCAGTTCTTC. Translated: CASSIDLIGTSGPRYNEQFF. V is TRBV19 and J is TRBJ2-1, with 12 bases that match TRBD2. CDR1 and CDR2 from the germline V gene are LNHDA and SQIVND (reference sequence). The CDR3 has 20 amino acids. V trimming: 0 bases; J trimming: 4 bases; junction bases outside the gene matches: 13.

This clone was detected once. The rearrangement links TRBV7-9 to TRBJ2-7, with TRBD1 identical over 8 bases. Germline V lookup: CDR1 SEHNR, CDR2 FQNEAQ (reference sequence). The ends lost 5 bases at V and 6 bases at J; junction bases unmatched: 9. The CDR3 runs 14 residues. CDR3 DNA sequence: TGTGCCAGCAGCCGTGGGACAGGACCCTCCGAGCAGTACTTC. It encodes CASSRGTGPSEQYF.

The chain joins TRBV6-5 to TRBJ2-7, with D possibly matching TRBD1 (6 bases). In germline, CDR1 is MNHEY, CDR2 SVGAGI. Trimming cost V 6 bases and J 2 bases, with 8 bases left between them. CDR3 length equals 12 residues. This CDR3 reads CASRRDTYEQYF. The CDR3 bases are TGTGCCAGCAGGAGGGACACCTACGAGCAGTACTTC.

This chain connects TRBV14 to TRBJ1-1; 7 bases are shared with TRBD1. The CDR3 length is 14 residues. The V gene end was trimmed by 4 bases and the J gene end by 1 base; junction bases not matched to a gene: 3. The germline V gene has CDR1 SGHDN and CDR2 FVKESK. The chain's CDR3 is CASSRGDRNTEAFF. The CDR3 DNA reads TGTGCCAGCAGCCGCGGGGACAGGAACACTGAAGCTTTCTTT. Supplemented by reference TRBV14 and TRBJ1-1, the full variable domain reads EAGVTQFPSHSVIEKGQTVTLRCDPISGHDNLYWYRRVMGKEIKFLLHFVKESKQDESGMPNNRFLAERTGGTYSTLKVQPAELEDSGVYFCASSRGDRNTEAFFGQGTRLTVV.

The chain couples TRBV10-3 to TRBJ1-2; 9 bases line up with TRBD1. This CDR3 comprises 16 residues. CDR1 ENHRY and CDR2 SYGVKD come from the germline V gene. Trimming cost V 0 bases and J 6 bases; bases outside gene matches: 8. The CDR3 loop reads CAISESFSYRGHGYTF. The CDR3, as DNA: TGTGCCATCAGTGAGTCATTTTCTTACAGGGGGCATGGCTACACCTTC.

This clone was recorded only once. This CDR3 reads CASSRGTGLRKLFF. DNA for the CDR3: TGTGCCAGCAGTCGCGGGACAGGGTTACGAAAACTGTTTTTT. This chain uses TRBV5-4 with TRBJ1-4; 9 bases align to TRBD1. This CDR3 is 14 amino acids long. CDR1 is SGHNT and CDR2 is YYREEE in the germline V gene (reference sequence). J was trimmed by 10 bases and V by 5 bases; bases with no gene match: 9.

The chain uses TRBV9 and TRBJ2-7; a possible D gene is TRBD2 (6 bases). With 4 bases removed from V and 7 bases from J, the gap between germline ends came to 12 bases. Germline lookup yields CDR1 SGDLS and CDR2 YYNGEE. CDR3 length equals 12 residues. DNA of the CDR3: TGTGCCAGCAGCTTCCCAGGAGGGGAGCAGTACTTC. Translating it yields CASSFPGGEQYF.

V is TRBV10-3 and J is TRBJ1-3; 7 bases fit TRBD1. CDR3 length: 18 residues. The trim removed 2 bases at V and 0 bases at J, leaving 10 bases unmatched. Germline V gene sequence: CDR1 ENHRY, CDR2 SYGVKD. The CDR3 protein is CAISEPRQGGSSGNTIYF. In DNA form, the CDR3 reads TGTGCCATCAGTGAGCCTCGACAGGGTGGGAGCTCTGGAAACACCATATATTTT.

The chain has TRBV29-1 and TRBJ2-3; 8 nucleotides match TRBD2. V was clipped by 4 bases and J by 2 bases; unmatched bases: 5. Germline lookup yields CDR1 SQVTM and CDR2 ANQGSEA. The CDR3 extends over 14 amino acids. This CDR3 reads CSVVLAGSTDTQYF. The CDR3 DNA is TGCAGCGTTGTTTTAGCGGGATCCACAGATACGCAGTATTTT.

The chain recombines TRBV5-1 with TRBJ2-3; 8 positions agree with TRBD2. CDR1 is SGHRS, CDR2 YFSETQ, per germline. The CDR3 is 14 amino acids. After removal of 4 bases from V and 2 bases from J, the junction contained 3 bases not matched to a gene. The CDR3 DNA follows: TGCGCCAGCAGCAGTGGACTAGCCACAGATACGCAGTATTTT. Protein: CASSSGLATDTQYF.

In its sample, this clone was seen a few times. The CDR3 here is CASRVEGDNQPQHF. The CDR3 DNA sequence: TGTGCCAGCAGAGTCGAGGGGGACAATCAGCCCCAGCATTTT. V gene TRBV28 combines with J gene TRBJ1-5, with a weak D call TRBD1 (6 bases). This CDR3 has 14 residues. Trimming took 6 bases from V and 3 from J, leaving 12 bases between them. CDR1 and CDR2 from the germline V gene are MDHEN and SYDVKM.

The genes are TRBV2 and TRBJ1-2; D is unresolved. Trimming took 2 bases from V and 8 from J, leaving 12 bases between them. CDR1 and CDR2 from the germline V gene are SNHLY and FYNNEI. The CDR3 length is 13 residues. In DNA, the CDR3 is TGTGCCAGCAGTGAACAGGACTTCGGCGGCTACACCTTC. Its translation is CASSEQDFGGYTF.

This chain uses TRBV2 with TRBJ2-4; 9 bases map to TRBD1. V dropped 10 bases and J dropped 16; count of bases not matched to a gene: 11. CDR1 and CDR2 from the germline V gene are SNHLY and FYNNEI. The CDR3 loop spans 11 amino acids. The chain's CDR3 is CATEPTGGAYF. The CDR3 nucleotides are TGTGCCACCGAACCAACAGGGGGCGCCTACTTC.

The V call is TRBV7-8, the J call TRBJ2-7, with D perhaps TRBD2 (6 bases). The germline V and J ends were trimmed by 5 bases and 0 bases, with 23 bases remaining between them. The V gene's germline CDR1 is SGHVS and CDR2 FQNEAQ. This CDR3 spans 18 amino acids. The CDR3 DNA is TGTGCCAGCAGCCGGGATCCAAGGGCACGGGGGATCTCCTACGAGCAGTACTTC. This sequence encodes CASSRDPRARGISYEQYF.

The chain uses TRBV15 and TRBJ2-1; tentatively, D is TRBD2 (6 bases). V was cut by 0 bases and J by 15 bases, with 15 bases left in between. Germline V gives CDR1 LNHNV, CDR2 YYDKDF (reference sequence). CDR3 length: 13 amino acids. The CDR3 nucleotides read TGTGCCACCAGCAGAGATCGGAGGGGCCAAGGGTTCTTC. Residues: CATSRDRRGQGFF.